These 11 T cell receptor beta chains were sequenced from one sample in a study of T cell clonality in common variable immunodeficiency. Repertoires were generated with immunoSEQ multiplex PCR, while TCRdb's copy carries only in-frame clones and drops some. The sample contains approximately 44,000 clones, none of them singletons. What was sequenced was peripheral blood mononuclear cells. The source is a person between 18 and 75 years old in good health.

This clone showed up many times. The read stops 3 residues short of the end of the CDR3; the missing end is completed from the germline J gene. The chain employs TRBV20-1 and TRBJ1-4; weak D call: TRBD1 (5 bases). The CDR3 contains 12 residues. Germline V gene sequence: CDR1 DFQATT, CDR2 SNEGSKA (reference sequence). The germline V and J ends were trimmed by 7 bases and 2 bases, with 8 bases remaining between them. The CDR3: CSGGETNEKLFF. The CDR3 DNA, read in part, is TGCAGTGGGGGCGAGACTAATGAAAAA.

This clone was found many times. The CDR3 is cut off 3 residues early in the read; its end comes from the germline J gene. The gene calls are TRBV6-1 and TRBJ2-7; 7 bases agree with TRBD1. V shed 4 bases and J 0 bases; nucleotides not matched to a gene: 9. The CDR3 is made up of 16 amino acids. CDR1 is MNHNS, CDR2 SASEGT, per germline. CDR3 DNA (partial): TGTGCCAGCAGTGGATGGGACAGCGAGAGCTCCTACGAG. It translates to CASSGWDSESSYE. From start to end, the CDR3 is CASSGWDSESSYEQYF.

This clone appeared many times. With the read ending 3 residues before the CDR3 end, the germline J gene is used to fill in that end. The chain couples TRBV6-2 or TRBV6-3 to TRBJ1-2; 12 nucleotides align to TRBD1. Germline assignment: CDR1 MNHEY and CDR2 SVGEGT. The CDR3 consists of 14 residues. J gave up 7 bases and V 6 bases, and 6 bases lay outside the gene matches. The CDR3 loop is CASSRDRGLGGYTF. CDR3 DNA (partial): TGTGCCAGCAGCCGGGACAGGGGGCTGGGTGGC.

The table lists this clone with many counts. The CDR3 end is not reached by the read, which stops 3 residues before it; the germline J gene fills it in. This chain uses TRBV19 with TRBJ2-5, with D possibly TRBD2 on 5 matching bases. CDR1 LNHDA and CDR2 SQIVND come from the germline V gene (reference sequence). The CDR3 runs 15 residues. Deletions cut 7 bases from V and 4 bases from J, with 19 bases between. CDR3 protein: CASTPSAGVLETQYF. The part of the CDR3 DNA that was read is TGTGCCAGTACCCCCTCCGCCGGGGTCCTAGAGACC.

This clone was counted ten times or more. The DNA ends 3 residues before the CDR3 does, and the rest of the CDR3 is filled in from the germline J gene. The chain is built from TRBV2 and TRBJ2-7; possible D gene TRBD1, 6 bases. The CDR3 covers 15 residues. V was clipped by 6 bases and J by 4 bases, with 19 bases between them. Germline CDR1 SNHLY, CDR2 FYNNEI. The CDR3 DNA, read in part, is TGTGCCAGCAGAATGAACAGGGTCGCGCGTTACGAG. It is translated as CASRMNRVARYE. The whole CDR3 is CASRMNRVARYEQYF.

Ten or more counts support this clone. The read ends 3 residues early relative to the CDR3; the germline J gene fills the gap. The chain uses TRBV24-1 and TRBJ2-3, with D maybe TRBD2 (6 bases). The ends were cut back, 2 bases at V and 1 base at J, with 6 bases in the middle. Germline loops: CDR1 KGHDR, CDR2 SFDVKD. The length of the CDR3 is 14 residues. The CDR3 here is CATSDSSGTDTQYF. The sequenced part of the CDR3 DNA is TGTGCCACCAGTGATTCTAGCGGCACAGATACG.

This clone has a count of ten or more. The CDR3 end lies 3 residues beyond the end of the read and is filled in from the germline J gene. Other DNA sequences from this sample encode an identical CDR3 as well. The chain combines TRBV20-1 with TRBJ2-1; 10 positions match TRBD2. CDR1 is DFQATT, CDR2 SNEGSKA, per germline (reference sequence). Unmatched junction bases numbered 4, after V lost 5 bases and J lost 9 bases. The CDR3 spans 12 residues. The CDR3 protein is CSASRLAGEQFF. The covered CDR3 bases are TGCAGTGCTTCAAGACTAGCGGGTGAG.

The sample holds many counts of this clone. From the germline J gene comes the end of the CDR3, since the read stops 3 residues before it. The V gene is TRBV9, the J gene TRBJ2-7, with 8 bases matching TRBD1. Germline CDR1 reads SGDLS; CDR2 reads YYNGEE. The trim removed 3 bases at V and 2 bases at J, leaving 1 base unmatched. The CDR3 is 13 residues long. The CDR3: CASSAQGAYEQYF. CDR3 bases read: TGTGCCAGCAGCGCACAGGGGGCCTACGAG.

In its sample, this clone was seen many times. The read terminates 3 residues before the CDR3 end, so the remaining end is supplied by the germline J gene. The rearrangement joins TRBV7-9 to TRBJ1-5; D possibly corresponds to TRBD1 (5 bases). The V gene's germline CDR1 is SEHNR and CDR2 FQNEAQ (reference sequence). V gave up 5 bases and J gave up 5 bases, with 16 bases separating them. CDR3 length equals 15 residues. The CDR3 bases that were read are TGTGCCAGCAGCCCCATAGGGGTTGAGGATCAGCCC. Protein product: CASSPIGVEDQP. The CDR3 as a whole reads CASSPIGVEDQPQHF. Together with reference TRBV7-9 and TRBJ1-5, the CDR3 gives the full variable domain: DTGVSQNPRHKITKRGQNVTFRCDPISEHNRLYWYRQTLGQGPEFLTYFQNEAQLEKSRLLSDRFSAERPKGSFSTLEIQRTEQGDSAMYLCASSPIGVEDQPQHFGDGTRLSIL.

This clone was picked up many times. The CDR3 end lies 3 residues beyond the end of the read and is filled in from the germline J gene. The chain links TRBV20-1 to TRBJ2-1, with 8 bases aligning to TRBD2. V gave up 0 bases and J gave up 0 bases; unmatched junction bases: 4. The CDR3 has 16 amino acids. The germline V gene encodes CDR1 DFQATT and CDR2 SNEGSKA (reference sequence). The CDR3 bases that were read are TGCAGTGCTAGAGATCTAGCGGGTAGCTCCTACAATGAG. This gives the protein CSARDLAGSSYNE. In full, the CDR3 reads CSARDLAGSSYNEQFF.

This clone was counted many times. CDR3 DNA (partial): TGTGCCAGTACCCTCGTATCTAGCGGGACCACATACAATGAG. This sequence encodes CASTLVSSGTTYNE. The full-length CDR3 reads as CASTLVSSGTTYNEQFF. V and J are TRBV19 and TRBJ2-1, with 9 bases identical to TRBD2. Read coverage stops 3 residues before the CDR3 terminus; the germline J gene supplies the remainder. J lost 4 bases, V lost 7 bases, and 14 bases had no gene match. Germline V CDR1 and CDR2: LNHDA, SQIVND (reference sequence). This CDR3 contains 17 residues.